The 19 T cell receptor beta chains given below trace back to one sample, sequenced in a study of shared clonotypes between healthy human individuals. Generated by immunoSEQ multiplex PCR, the TCRdb table keeps only in-frame clones and is missing some. The profile shows around 2.5 million clones, roughly 93% of them singletons. The sample consisted of naive CD4+ T cells from PBMCs. The subset: CD45RA+ positively selected. The source of these receptors is a man younger than 30 in good health. Some clones in this sample may be carry-over from other donors' samples.

Concerning this clone: An end of the junction differs from the germline gene, which may be a read error. The genes are TRBV28 and TRBJ2-1; D gene ambiguous. The germline CDR1 and CDR2 sequences are MDHEN and SYDVKM. The CDR3 is 11 amino acids. CDR3 amino acids: CASSLKAGTVF. In nucleotides, the CDR3 is TGTGCCAGCAGTTTAAAGGCAGGAACCGTCTTC.

Written as DNA, the CDR3 is TGTGCCAGCAGACTTCCCTCCCTAGCGGGCGACGAGCAGTACTTC. Protein: CASRLPSLAGDEQYF. The chain carries TRBV28 and TRBJ2-7; 8 bases fit TRBD2. The V and J ends lost 6 bases and 5 bases, in that order; junction bases with no gene match: 12. This CDR3 comprises 15 residues. Germline CDR1 is MDHEN and CDR2 is SYDVKM.

This clone was seen a single time. The chain employs TRBV5-1 and TRBJ1-4; no clear D gene. The CDR3 length is 16 residues. The germline CDR1 and CDR2 sequences are SGHRS and YFSETQ. Trimming removed 0 bases from V and 3 bases from J, with 12 bases in between. CDR3 nucleotides: TGCGCCAGCAGCTTGGGGCTGTATAGTTCTAATGAAAAACTGTTTTTT. The encoded protein is CASSLGLYSSNEKLFF.

The chain couples TRBV7-3 to TRBJ1-1, with unresolved D. The germline CDR1 and CDR2 sequences are SGHTA and FQGTGA. V was cut by 5 bases and J by 7 bases, with 11 bases left in between. The CDR3 contains 12 residues. The CDR3 DNA reads TGTGCCAGCAGCATTACCGGGAGTGAAGCTTTCTTT. Its translation: CASSITGSEAFF.

This clone was picked up one time. Different DNA sequences within this sample yield the same CDR3. The chain joins TRBV29-1 to TRBJ2-6; 7 bases agree with TRBD1. J was trimmed by 0 bases and V by 5 bases; bases with no gene match: 1. Germline-derived CDR1 and CDR2 are SQVTM and ANQGSEA. The CDR3 loop spans 14 amino acids. CDR3 sequence reads: CSVRQGSGANVLTF. In nucleotides, the CDR3 is TGCAGCGTTCGACAGGGCTCTGGGGCCAACGTCCTGACTTTC.

The V gene is TRBV7-9, the J gene TRBJ2-2, with TRBD2 matching 10 bases. CDR1 SEHNR and CDR2 FQNEAQ come from the germline V gene (reference sequence). The CDR3 is 17 amino acids. The V gene end was trimmed by 5 bases and the J gene end by 5 bases; junction bases not matched to a gene: 11. CDR3: CASSRKAGGPGTGELFF. DNA for the CDR3: TGTGCCAGCAGCCGAAAAGCGGGAGGGCCGGGAACCGGGGAGCTGTTTTTT.

V is TRBV5-1 and J is TRBJ1-1; D uncertain. Between the trimmed V and J ends, which lost 3 bases and 6 bases, there was a span of 12 bases. The CDR3 is made up of 13 amino acids. Looked up from germline, CDR1 is SGHRS and CDR2 is YFSETQ. In DNA form, the CDR3 reads TGCGCCAGCAGCTGGTCAGAGGACGCTGAAGCTTTCTTT. The encoded protein is CASSWSEDAEAFF.

This clone appeared a single time. V and J are TRBV7-2 and TRBJ2-5, with D unclear. Germline V lookup: CDR1 SGHTA, CDR2 FQGNSA. This CDR3 contains 14 residues. Trimming took off 5 bases at V and 4 bases at J, with 14 bases between the two ends. CDR3 DNA: TGTGCCAGCAGCCCCTTGTCCTTGGGAGAGACCCAGTACTTC. The encoded protein is CASSPLSLGETQYF.

CDR3 region: CASSRTSGRGNEQFF. The CDR3 nucleotides read TGTGCCAGCAGCCGAACTAGCGGGAGAGGCAATGAGCAGTTCTTC. The chain is built from TRBV9 and TRBJ2-1; 11 bases line up with TRBD2. This CDR3 is built from 15 residues. The junction had 6 bases not matched to a gene; V was cut back by 4 bases and J by 6 bases. Germline values: CDR1 SGDLS, CDR2 YYNGEE.

The chain joins TRBV7-2 to TRBJ1-2; D is possibly TRBD1 (5 bases). Germline V CDR1 and CDR2: SGHTA, FQGNSA. The CDR3 length is 18 residues. Trimming left V 1 base short and J 3 bases short, with 21 bases between. DNA of the CDR3: TGTGCCAGCAGCTTAGGCCTCGGACAAAAGTTGGGCGACTATGGCTACACCTTC. As protein: CASSLGLGQKLGDYGYTF. Full variable domain (missing parts from reference TRBV7-2 and TRBJ1-2): GAGVSQSPSNKVTEKGKDVELRCDPISGHTALYWYRQSLGQGLEFLIYFQGNSAPDKSGLPSDRFSAERTGGSVSTLTIQRTQQEDSAVYLCASSLGLGQKLGDYGYTFGSGTRLTVV.

The chain links TRBV7-8 to TRBJ2-1; weak D call: TRBD1 (6 bases). The CDR3 totals 15 residues. Trimming cost V 3 bases and J 7 bases, with 16 bases left between them. From germline, CDR1 is SGHVS and CDR2 FQNEAQ. CDR3 DNA sequence: TGTGCCAGCAGCTTGTACAGGGACCCTTGGAATGAGCAGTTCTTC. Translated: CASSLYRDPWNEQFF.

The chain combines TRBV30 with TRBJ1-6, with 7 bases fitting TRBD1. V was clipped by 4 bases and J by 8 bases; unmatched bases: 5. Looked up from germline, CDR1 is GTSNPN and CDR2 is SVGIG (reference sequence). The CDR3 has 13 residues. The CDR3 coding sequence is TGTGCCTGGACGCGGGACAGCCATTCACCCCTCCACTTT. Translation gives CAWTRDSHSPLHF. Full variable domain (missing parts from reference TRBV30 and TRBJ1-6): SQTIHQWPATLVQPVGSPLSLECTVEGTSNPNLYWYRQAAGRGLQLLFYSVGIGQISSEVPQNLSASRPQDRQFILSSKKLLLSDSGFYLCAWTRDSHSPLHFGNGTRLTVT.

CDR3 in amino acids: CASSLFGVGNQETQYF. As DNA, the CDR3 is TGTGCCAGCAGTTTATTCGGGGTGGGTAACCAAGAGACCCAGTACTTC. This chain joins TRBV28 and TRBJ2-5; D is perhaps TRBD2 (5 bases). V dropped 1 base and J dropped 0 bases, with 12 bases sitting between them. This CDR3 spans 16 amino acids. Per the germline V gene, CDR1 is MDHEN and CDR2 is SYDVKM.

This sequence joins TRBV7-2 and TRBJ2-3; D ambiguous. Germline CDR1 reads SGHTA; CDR2 reads FQGNSA. V was pared by 5 bases and J by 3 bases, with 12 bases between. CDR3 length equals 14 residues. The CDR3 DNA is TGTGCCAGCAGCCCAGCCCGGATTACAGATACGCAGTATTTT. Translated: CASSPARITDTQYF.

The sample holds one count of this clone. This CDR3 is also generated by other DNA sequences in the sample. The chain is built from TRBV27 and TRBJ2-7, with 11 bases aligning to TRBD1. Germline CDR1 is MNHEY and CDR2 is SMNVEV (reference sequence). This CDR3 region has 14 residues. V was pared by 3 bases and J by 2 bases, with 0 bases of the junction left unmatched. The CDR3: CASSLDRGPYEQYF. The CDR3 region has the DNA TGTGCCAGCAGTTTGGACAGGGGGCCCTACGAGCAGTACTTC.

The chain employs TRBV6-1 and TRBJ1-1; D gene unclear. V was trimmed by 6 bases and J by 1 base, leaving 12 bases between them. The germline V gene has CDR1 MNHNS and CDR2 SASEGT. The CDR3 is 14 amino acids. DNA for the CDR3: TGTGCCAGCAGCGGAATAACACCGAACACTGAAGCTTTCTTT. Protein product: CASSGITPNTEAFF.

V usage is TRBV5-1 and J usage is TRBJ1-1, with 9 bases that match TRBD1. The V gene's germline CDR1 is SGHRS and CDR2 YFSETQ. The trim removed 4 bases at V and 5 bases at J, leaving 9 bases unmatched. The CDR3 contains 15 residues. The CDR3 loop reads CASSLQGQGKTEAFF. The DNA for the CDR3 is TGCGCCAGCAGCCTTCAAGGACAGGGGAAAACTGAAGCTTTCTTT.

The chain employs TRBV10-1 and TRBJ2-5, with no clear D. The length of the CDR3 is 13 residues. Germline V gene sequence: CDR1 WNHNN, CDR2 SYGVQD (reference sequence). The germline V and J ends were trimmed by 4 bases and 5 bases, with 11 bases remaining between them. Written as DNA, the CDR3 is TGCGCCAGCAGTGCTTGGGTCGGGGAGACCCAGTACTTC. Translation gives CASSAWVGETQYF.

The V gene is TRBV4-1, the J gene TRBJ2-1, with D possibly being TRBD1 (6 bases). Germline values: CDR1 MGHRA, CDR2 YSYEKL. CDR3 length: 16 amino acids. V was clipped by 2 bases and J by 0 bases, with 11 bases between them. Written as DNA, the CDR3 is TGCGCCAGCAGCCAACCCGTCAGGGGCTCCTACAATGAGCAGTTCTTC. Translating gives CASSQPVRGSYNEQFF.